A single sample is the source of the 12 T cell receptor beta chains below, sequenced in a study of T-cell memory formation after mild COVID-19. Using its own MiXCR run on the 5' RACE reads, TCRdb lists one record per CDR3 protein. This repertoire shows about 210,000 distinct CDR3 sequences, roughly a tenth found once; its top ten account for approximately 3%. Sequencing input: PBMCs or a T cell subset sorted from them (not recorded which). The source is a man aged 18 to 30 who had mild COVID-19 (a few samples of this study predate the infection). Cell type and time point are not known.

At least ten counts were recorded for this clonotype. This sequence joins TRBV4-3 and TRBJ2-1; D unclear. The ends were cut back, 0 bases at V and 4 bases at J, with 7 bases in the middle. Germline CDR1 reads LGHNA; CDR2 reads YSLEER. The CDR3 has 14 amino acids. The CDR3 loop is CASSQDKGYNEQFF. In nucleotides, the CDR3 is TGCGCCAGCAGCCAAGATAAGGGTTACAATGAGCAGTTCTTC.

The chain combines TRBV12-3 or TRBV12-4 with TRBJ2-4, with D possibly matching TRBD1 (6 bases). Trimming shortened V by 5 bases and J by 2 bases, and 10 bases separated the two germline ends. The CDR3 sequence is 14 residues long. The CDR3 region is CASSPGASKNIQYF. CDR3 sequence (DNA): TGTGCCAGCAGTCCAGGGGCGTCCAAAAACATTCAGTACTTC.

This clonotype was detected only a few times. V usage is TRBV3-1 and J usage is TRBJ1-5, with unresolved D. Per the germline V gene, CDR1 is LGHDT and CDR2 is YNNKEL (reference sequence). The CDR3 sequence is 13 residues long. The ends were cut back, 0 bases at V and 6 bases at J, with 6 bases in the middle. The CDR3 is CASSQDSGQPQHF. CDR3 nucleotide sequence: TGTGCCAGCAGCCAAGATTCGGGTCAGCCCCAGCATTTT.

This clonotype was found a few times. The chain uses TRBV9 and TRBJ1-2; D is ambiguous. Germline loops: CDR1 SGDLS, CDR2 YYNGEE. The CDR3 runs 13 residues. Trimming shortened V by 2 bases and J by 4 bases, and 9 bases separated the two germline ends. CDR3 DNA sequence: TGTGCCAGCAGCGTCTCGGGTAGCTATGGCTACACCTTC. It is translated as CASSVSGSYGYTF.

This clonotype has just a few counts. The chain uses TRBV4-3 and TRBJ2-4; 9 bases map to TRBD1. The CDR3 has 14 residues. Germline loops: CDR1 LGHNA, CDR2 YSLEER. J was trimmed by 8 bases and V by 0 bases; bases with no gene match: 2. The CDR3 bases are TGCGCCAGCAGCCAAGATCGACAGGGGGACATTCAGTACTTC. Translating gives CASSQDRQGDIQYF.

The rearrangement uses TRBV6-6 and TRBJ1-1; tentatively, D is TRBD1 (5 bases). The CDR3 runs to 13 residues. Trimming removed 2 bases from V and 5 bases from J, with 9 bases in between. CDR1 is MNHNY, CDR2 SVGAGI, per germline (reference sequence). CDR3 nucleotides: TGTGCCAGCAGTTACGCGGGGGAAACTGAAGCTTTCTTT. As protein: CASSYAGETEAFF.

The gene calls are TRBV5-1 and TRBJ2-7, with D maybe TRBD2 (7 bases). The CDR3 length is 16 residues. V was pared by 2 bases and J by 5 bases, with 20 bases between. Germline loops: CDR1 SGHRS, CDR2 YFSETQ. Here the CDR3 DNA reads TGCGCCAGCAGCTTTCGGTACAGGGAGGGAAGGAACGAGCAGTACTTC. It translates to CASSFRYREGRNEQYF.

This clonotype has at least ten counts. This chain connects TRBV9 to TRBJ1-3; D is perhaps TRBD1 (6 bases). Trimming took 0 bases from V and 7 from J, leaving 11 bases between them. There are 14 residues in the CDR3. The germline gives CDR1 SGDLS, CDR2 YYNGEE. For the CDR3, the DNA is TGTGCCAGCAGCGTAGTGGAGGGGGGGAACACCATATATTTT. This sequence encodes CASSVVEGGNTIYF.

The chain carries TRBV6-2 or TRBV6-3 and TRBJ2-6; D is unresolved. Germline assignment: CDR1 MNHEY and CDR2 SVGEGT. Trimming took off 6 bases at V and 0 bases at J, with 30 bases between the two ends. The CDR3 extends over 22 amino acids. This chain's CDR3 is CASSHYGRRPANTSSGANVLTF. The CDR3 DNA reads TGTGCCAGCAGCCACTACGGGCGGCGGCCAGCGAATACAAGCTCTGGGGCCAACGTCCTGACTTTC.

V and J are TRBV7-2 and TRBJ2-2; 8 positions match TRBD1. The trim removed 4 bases at V and 4 bases at J, leaving 5 bases unmatched. The CDR3 has 15 amino acids. Germline CDR1 is SGHTA and CDR2 is FQGNSA. The CDR3 spells CASSSRGLGTGELFF. In nucleotides, the CDR3 is TGTGCCAGCAGCTCCAGGGGGCTGGGCACCGGGGAGCTGTTTTTT.

The chain couples TRBV12-3 or TRBV12-4 to TRBJ1-2; D is ambiguous. The CDR3 loop spans 12 amino acids. Between the trimmed V and J ends, which lost 2 bases and 5 bases, there was a span of 6 bases. The CDR3 DNA follows: TGTGCCAGCAGTTTAAGGGTATATGGCTACACCTTC. Encoded protein: CASSLRVYGYTF.

In its sample, this clonotype was seen a few times. The chain uses TRBV27 and TRBJ1-2, with 8 bases matching TRBD1. J gave up 8 bases and V 8 bases, and 7 bases lay outside the gene matches. The CDR3 consists of 12 residues. From germline, CDR1 is MNHEY and CDR2 SMNVEV (reference sequence). In nucleotides, the CDR3 is TGTGCCAGCGGAAGGACAGGGTACGGCTACACCTTC. It translates to CASGRTGYGYTF.